The rows below give T cell receptor beta chains drawn from one sample of a study of OX40 agonist ivuxolimab in advanced cancers. Sequencing used immunoSEQ multiplex PCR; TCRdb keeps in-frame clones, though not all of them. Seen here are about 79,000 clones, approximately 85% observed once, and the top ten hold about 4%. Sequencing was performed on CD4+ or CD8+ T cells sorted from blood, taken in a trial of the OX40 agonist ivuxolimab. The receptors come from an adult with an advanced solid tumor such as melanoma, head and neck, liver or kidney cancer. CDR3s include the opening cysteine and the closing phenylalanine or tryptophan. Fields, in order: clone size, D gene, J gene, V gene, CDR3 DNA, CDR3 protein. D genes are given only for firm matches. Some rows mark clone size as missing; the rest say once, few, many or name a class of expanded clone.

clone size: NA; D gene: NA; J gene: TRBJ2-2; V gene: TRBV7-9; CDR3 DNA: TGTGCCAGCAGCTTAGTAACGGGACTTCCCCCCCGGGAGCTGTTTTTT; CDR3 protein: CASSLVTGLPPRELFF
clone size: NA; D gene: NA; J gene: TRBJ2-5; V gene: TRBV9; CDR3 DNA: TGTGCCAGCAGCGTAGGGGCAGCCCAAGAGACCCAGTACTTC; CDR3 protein: CASSVGAAQETQYF
clone size: once; D gene: TRBD1; J gene: TRBJ1-4; V gene: TRBV5-1; CDR3 DNA: TGCGCCAGCAGCTTGGGACAGGGGAAGGAAAAACTGTTTTTT; CDR3 protein: CASSLGQGKEKLFF
clone size: NA; D gene: NA; J gene: TRBJ1-5; V gene: TRBV2; CDR3 DNA: TGTGCCAGCAGTTTAAGCGGGGGTCAGCCCCAGCATTTT; CDR3 protein: CASSLSGGQPQHF
clone size: NA; D gene: TRBD1; J gene: TRBJ2-1; V gene: TRBV6-1; CDR3 DNA: TGTGCCAGCAGTGTACTACCCGGGACAGCATACAATGAGCAGTTCTTC; CDR3 protein: CASSVLPGTAYNEQFF
clone size: NA; D gene: TRBD2; J gene: TRBJ2-1; V gene: TRBV25-1; CDR3 DNA: TGTGCCAGCAGTGACAGCGGGAGGGCCTGGGAGCAGTTCTTC; CDR3 protein: CASSDSGRAWEQFF
clone size: NA; D gene: TRBD1; J gene: TRBJ2-7; V gene: TRBV5-1; CDR3 DNA: TGCGCCAGCAGCACCCGGGACAGGACCTACGAGCAGTACTTC; CDR3 protein: CASSTRDRTYEQYF
clone size: NA; D gene: TRBD2; J gene: TRBJ2-1; V gene: TRBV11-3; CDR3 DNA: TGTGCCAGCAGCTTATCAGGTAGCGGGGGAGTCAATGAGCAGTTCTTC; CDR3 protein: CASSLSGSGGVNEQFF
clone size: NA; D gene: NA; J gene: TRBJ1-1; V gene: TRBV28; CDR3 DNA: TGTGCCAGCAGTCCCCCCCCGAACACTGAAGCTTTCTTT; CDR3 protein: CASSPPPNTEAFF
clone size: NA; D gene: TRBD2; J gene: TRBJ2-3; V gene: TRBV5-4; CDR3 DNA: TGTGCCAGCAGCTTTCGGACTAGCGGGAGCACAGATACGCAGTATTTT; CDR3 protein: CASSFRTSGSTDTQYF
clone size: NA; D gene: TRBD1; J gene: TRBJ2-2; V gene: TRBV6-5; CDR3 DNA: TGTGCCAGCAGTCCTCCGGGACAGGGGACCGGGGAGCTGTTTTTT; CDR3 protein: CASSPPGQGTGELFF
clone size: NA; D gene: TRBD2; J gene: TRBJ2-5; V gene: TRBV2; CDR3 DNA: TGTGCCAGCAGCCCGACTAGCGGGAGAAGTGGAGAGACCCAGTACTTC; CDR3 protein: CASSPTSGRSGETQYF
clone size: NA; D gene: NA; J gene: TRBJ2-7; V gene: TRBV7-3; CDR3 DNA: TGTGCCAGCAGCCCGACAGGCTATGAGTACGAGCAGTACTTC; CDR3 protein: CASSPTGYEYEQYF
clone size: NA; D gene: TRBD2; J gene: TRBJ2-5; V gene: TRBV27; CDR3 DNA: TGTGCCAGCAGTAACGTCGGGACTAGCGGAGACAGGGAGACCCAGTACTTC; CDR3 protein: CASSNVGTSGDRETQYF
clone size: NA; D gene: NA; J gene: TRBJ2-1; V gene: TRBV12-2; CDR3 DNA: TGTGCAAGTCGCTTCAAGCGGGAGGGCCGTAGGACGTGGAATGAGCAGTTCTTC; CDR3 protein: CASRFKREGRRTWNEQFF
clone size: NA; D gene: NA; J gene: TRBJ2-5; V gene: TRBV10-3; CDR3 DNA: TGTGCCATCAGTCGGACTATCGGGGAGACCCAGTACTTC; CDR3 protein: CAISRTIGETQYF
clone size: NA; D gene: TRBD1; J gene: TRBJ1-2; V gene: TRBV30; CDR3 DNA: TGTGCCTGGAGTGGGACAGGGGGCTATGGCTACACCTTC; CDR3 protein: CAWSGTGGYGYTF
clone size: NA; D gene: TRBD1; J gene: TRBJ1-2; V gene: TRBV6-5; CDR3 DNA: TGTGCCAGCAGCCGAACAGGGGGCGGGTATGGCTACACCTTC; CDR3 protein: CASSRTGGGYGYTF
clone size: NA; D gene: TRBD1; J gene: TRBJ1-1; V gene: TRBV7-7; CDR3 DNA: TGTGCTAGCAGCGGCCACAGGGGAGCTTTCTTT; CDR3 protein: CASSGHRGAFF
clone size: NA; D gene: TRBD2; J gene: TRBJ2-5; V gene: TRBV4-1; CDR3 DNA: TGCGCCAGCAGCTCAGGGGTAGCGGGAGGCGAGGAGACCCAGTACTTC; CDR3 protein: CASSSGVAGGEETQYF